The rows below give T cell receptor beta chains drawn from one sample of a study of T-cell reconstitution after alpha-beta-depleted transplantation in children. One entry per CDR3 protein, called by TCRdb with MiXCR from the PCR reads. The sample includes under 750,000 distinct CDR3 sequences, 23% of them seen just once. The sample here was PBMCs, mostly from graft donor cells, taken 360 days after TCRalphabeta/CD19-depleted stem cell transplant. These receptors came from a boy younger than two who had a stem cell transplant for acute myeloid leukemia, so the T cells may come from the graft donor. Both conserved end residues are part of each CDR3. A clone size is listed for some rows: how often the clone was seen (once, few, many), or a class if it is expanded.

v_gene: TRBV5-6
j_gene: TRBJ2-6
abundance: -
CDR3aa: CASSLGPMEANVLTF

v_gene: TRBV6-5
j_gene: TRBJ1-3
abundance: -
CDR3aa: CASSYSRTGGGNTIYF

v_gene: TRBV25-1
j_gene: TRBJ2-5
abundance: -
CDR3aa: CASSDRAGGVETQYF

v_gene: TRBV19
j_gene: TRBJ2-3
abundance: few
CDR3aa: CASSPAGTTSTDTQYF

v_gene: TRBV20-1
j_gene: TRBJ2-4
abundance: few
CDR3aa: CSVIDRQGGNIQYF

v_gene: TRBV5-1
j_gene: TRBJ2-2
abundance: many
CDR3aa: CASSTGQGNTGELFF

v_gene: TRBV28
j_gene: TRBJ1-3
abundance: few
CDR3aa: CASRIQGTGNTIYF

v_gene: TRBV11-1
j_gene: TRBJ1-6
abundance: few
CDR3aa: CASSLDRVSSPLHF

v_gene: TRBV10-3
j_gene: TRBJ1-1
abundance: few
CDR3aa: CAISEGQGGTEAFF

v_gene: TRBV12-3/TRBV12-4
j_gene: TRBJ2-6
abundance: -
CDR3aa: CASRTGTVPLGTNVLTF

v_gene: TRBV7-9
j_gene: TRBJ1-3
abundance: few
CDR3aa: CASRRTTEVGNTIYF

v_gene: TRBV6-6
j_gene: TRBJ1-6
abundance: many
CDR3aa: CASGGLVSPLHF

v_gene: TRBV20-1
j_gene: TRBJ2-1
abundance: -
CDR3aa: CSAPGQGNYEQFF

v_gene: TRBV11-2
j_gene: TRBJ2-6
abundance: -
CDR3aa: CASSLTGTGYAGANVLTF

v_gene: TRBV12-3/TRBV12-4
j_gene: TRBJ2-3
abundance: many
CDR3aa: CASSRTGGTDTQYF

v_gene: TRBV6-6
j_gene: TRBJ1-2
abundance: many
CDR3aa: CATSRDINYGYTF

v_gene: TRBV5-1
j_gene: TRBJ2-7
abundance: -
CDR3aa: CASSLMDSGADEQYF

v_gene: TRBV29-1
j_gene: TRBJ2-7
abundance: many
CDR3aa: CSVAGPRDSSYEQYF

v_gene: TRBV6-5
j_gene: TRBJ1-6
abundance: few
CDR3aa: CASSYQGAPYNSPLHF

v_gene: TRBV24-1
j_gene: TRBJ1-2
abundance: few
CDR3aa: CATSPNGGYGYTF

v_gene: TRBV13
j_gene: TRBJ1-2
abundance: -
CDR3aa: CAILDRGLTGYTF

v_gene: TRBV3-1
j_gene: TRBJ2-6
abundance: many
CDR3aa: CASSQVRDFYVANSGANVLTF

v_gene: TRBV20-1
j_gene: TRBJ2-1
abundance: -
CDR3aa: CSAFRDRVDNEQFF

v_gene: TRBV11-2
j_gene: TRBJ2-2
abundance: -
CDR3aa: CASSLSRGAGELFF